This T cell receptor (beta chain) was obtained from a study of cytomegalovirus exposure and HLA in healthy donors. Regarding this clone: The target antigen is unknown.

Broader study findings: TCR beta V- and J-gene trimming, according to a later analysis, was linked to a missense DCLRE1C variant. High specificity and sensitivity for cytomegalovirus status were reported for the classifier.

Amplification used 60 Vbeta primers and 13 Jbeta primers. Using immunoSEQ multiplex PCR, the repertoire was profiled, and TCRdb retains in-frame clones only, with some absent. The data contain about 250,000 clones, roughly 84% of them singletons. This CDR3 is built from 14 residues. After removal of 5 bases from V and 4 bases from J, the junction contained 4 bases not matched to a gene. In germline, CDR1 is SEHNR, CDR2 FQNEAQ (reference sequence). The source is a girl aged 2-10 years in good health and CMV-seronegative. Sequenced input: PBMCs. The chain recombines TRBV7-9 with TRBJ2-1; 8 bases are a match to TRBD1. The CDR3 bases are TGTGCCAGCAGCCCCAGGGGGCGATACAATGAGCAGTTCTTC. As protein: CASSPRGRYNEQFF.